Listed here are 18 T cell receptor beta chains from one sample, sequenced in a study of blood T cells in healthy people across ages. Using a J-beta primer mix together with a sample-barcoded 5' primer, a second PCR was run for about 6 to 12 cycles. TCRdb called the 5' RACE reads again in MiXCR, with one record for every CDR3 protein. The table lists over 1.5 million distinct CDR3 sequences, roughly 49% of them singletons. Sequencing was carried out using blood. Receptors originate from a woman between 35 and 50 years old in good health.

Written as DNA, the CDR3 is TGCGCCAGCAGCCAAGATTATTCCGGACAGGGAGATTCTAGGGAGACCCAGTACTTC. Protein product: CASSQDYSGQGDSRETQYF. V is TRBV4-1 and J is TRBJ2-7, with TRBD1 matching over 8 bases. The J call is in doubt because the DNA end fits TRBJ2-5 better. This CDR3 contains 19 residues. CDR1 MGHRA and CDR2 YSYEKL come from the germline V gene.

This sequence joins TRBV7-2 and TRBJ2-1; D might be TRBD2 (5 bases). This CDR3 comprises 14 residues. Germline V gives CDR1 SGHTA, CDR2 FQGNSA. V was shortened by 3 bases and J by 13 bases, with 19 bases between the two germline ends. CDR3 nucleotide sequence: TGTGCCAGCAGCTTGGCCGGGAACAGAGAGACCCAGTTCTTC. Translation: CASSLAGNRETQFF.

The rearrangement uses TRBV25-1 and TRBJ2-1, with 7 bases matching TRBD1. This CDR3 is 15 amino acids long. Germline V CDR1 and CDR2: MGHDK, SYGVNS. V shed 7 bases and J 0 bases; nucleotides not matched to a gene: 6. CDR3 sequence reads: CASNRDSPSYNEQFF. CDR3 sequence (DNA): TGTGCCAGCAATCGGGACAGCCCCTCCTACAATGAGCAGTTCTTC.

The V gene is TRBV24-1, the J gene TRBJ1-2, with 10 bases that match TRBD1. V trimming: 3 bases; J trimming: 6 bases; junction bases outside the gene matches: 6. CDR1 and CDR2 (germline): KGHDR, SFDVKD. The CDR3 runs 15 residues. The CDR3 reads CATSDRTGGIHGYTF. DNA for the CDR3: TGTGCCACCAGTGATCGGACAGGGGGTATCCATGGCTACACCTTC.

This clonotype was observed a handful of times. V gene TRBV5-1 combines with J gene TRBJ2-7, with a tentative D call TRBD1 (6 bases). Trimming left V 3 bases short and J 2 bases short, with 12 bases between. The CDR3 totals 14 residues. Germline values: CDR1 SGHRS, CDR2 YFSETQ. CDR3 in amino acids: CASSWDTLTYEQYF. Here the CDR3 DNA reads TGCGCCAGCAGCTGGGACACCTTAACCTACGAGCAGTACTTC.

In regard to this clonotype: The junction differs from germline at one of its ends, possibly a read error. This chain uses TRBV4-1 with TRBJ2-5, with no clear D. Looked up from germline, CDR1 is MGHRA and CDR2 is YSYEKL. This CDR3 has 13 residues. CDR3 bases: TGCGCCAACAGCCTCCCCTCCCCAGAGACCCAGTACTTC. Amino acid sequence: CANSLPSPETQYF.

V usage is TRBV5-1 and J usage is TRBJ2-1, with 8 nucleotides matching TRBD1. V gave up 0 bases and J gave up 8 bases; unmatched junction bases: 7. The CDR3 totals 15 residues. Germline CDR1 and CDR2: SGHRS and YFSETQ. The CDR3 spells CASSLEGQGADEQFF. CDR3 in DNA: TGCGCCAGCAGCTTGGAGGGGCAGGGGGCAGATGAGCAGTTCTTC.

This clonotype was counted between two and nine times. The V gene is TRBV6-6, the J gene TRBJ2-5; the D gene could be TRBD1 or TRBD2 (5 bases each). V lost 8 bases and J 1 base, leaving 11 bases between the germline ends. This CDR3 spans 13 amino acids. Germline V gives CDR1 MNHNY, CDR2 SVGAGI (reference sequence). The CDR3 is CASQTRGQETQYF. In DNA form, the CDR3 reads TGTGCCAGCCAAACTAGGGGCCAAGAGACCCAGTACTTC.

This clonotype was detected a few times. The rearrangement joins TRBV11-2 to TRBJ1-1; possibly TRBD1 for D (6 bases). Germline V gives CDR1 SGHAT, CDR2 FQNNGV. The V gene lost 5 bases and the J gene lost 4 bases, with 14 bases spanning the gap. There are 14 residues in the CDR3. The CDR3 nucleotides are TGTGCCAGCAGCCCGAGGGGGATAAGCACTGAAGCTTTCTTT. As protein: CASSPRGISTEAFF.

Regarding this clonotype: One end of the junction varies from germline; a read error may be responsible. The rearrangement links TRBV25-1 to TRBJ1-2; no definite D call. The germline V gene encodes CDR1 MGHDK and CDR2 SYGVNS. The CDR3 covers 12 residues. This CDR3 is CVSSDPTAGYTF. The DNA of the CDR3 is TGTGTCAGCAGTGACCCCACCGCCGGCTACACCTTC.

The CDR3 region is CASSVYGQGLTTERNEQFF. As DNA, the CDR3 is TGTGCCAGCAGCGTATATGGACAGGGACTCACTACCGAGAGGAATGAGCAGTTCTTC. This chain links TRBV9 with TRBJ2-1; 8 bases fit TRBD1. Germline trimming cut 1 base from V and 7 bases from J; bases unmatched to any gene: 19. Per germline, CDR1 SGDLS and CDR2 YYNGEE. The CDR3 has 19 amino acids.

This clonotype was recorded a few times. This chain uses TRBV7-2 with TRBJ1-2, with D tentatively TRBD1 (6 bases). Germline loops: CDR1 SGHTA, CDR2 FQGNSA. V lost 4 bases, J lost 0 bases, and 15 bases lay in between. This CDR3 spans 16 amino acids. CDR3 protein: CASSSTGARANYGYTF. CDR3 DNA: TGTGCCAGCAGCTCGACGGGGGCCAGAGCTAACTATGGCTACACCTTC.

About this clonotype: One end of the junction is discordant with germline, which a read error may explain. The chain links TRBV11-2 to TRBJ1-1; TRBD1 matches at 10 bases. CDR1 is SGHAT and CDR2 is FQNNGV in the germline V gene. The CDR3 extends over 12 amino acids. The chain's CDR3 is CAGSLGTGETFF. The CDR3, as DNA: TGTGCCGGCAGCTTAGGGACAGGGGAAACTTTCTTT.

This chain uses TRBV6-1 with TRBJ1-1; 7 nucleotides agree with TRBD1. Germline trimming cut 1 base from V and 2 bases from J; bases unmatched to any gene: 7. Per germline, CDR1 MNHNS and CDR2 SASEGT. This CDR3 region has 16 residues. The CDR3 nucleotides read TGTGCCAGCAGTGAAGAGAGGGGACAGCTCAACACTGAAGCTTTCTTT. Its protein product is CASSEERGQLNTEAFF.

J is TRBJ1-1 and V is TRBV28; a possible D gene is TRBD1 (5 bases). Trimming took 7 bases from V and 10 from J, leaving 16 bases between them. The length of the CDR3 is 12 residues. Germline loops: CDR1 MDHEN, CDR2 SYDVKM. CDR3 amino acids: CASTPIQGGAFF. The CDR3 DNA reads as TGTGCCAGCACCCCCATCCAGGGAGGAGCTTTCTTT.

The chain combines TRBV4-3 with TRBJ2-5; 9 bases match TRBD1. The DNA matches TRBJ2-7 better at its end, which makes the J call doubtful. The CDR3 loop spans 16 amino acids. Germline CDR1 LGHNA, CDR2 YSLEER. CDR3 region: CASSPTWTGETYEQYF. CDR3 coding DNA: TGCGCCAGCAGCCCTACCTGGACAGGGGAGACCTACGAGCAGTACTTC.

This chain uses TRBV7-9 with TRBJ2-5; D remains ambiguous. The J call is uncertain, as TRBJ2-7 better fits the DNA end. This CDR3 has 14 residues. The germline V gene has CDR1 SEHNR and CDR2 FQNEAQ (reference sequence). In DNA form, the CDR3 reads TGTGCCAGCAGCATGGACCTTCCCTTCGCCGAGCAGTACTTC. This gives the protein CASSMDLPFAEQYF.

There are a few counts of this clonotype. The V gene is TRBV5-1, the J gene TRBJ1-6, with a tentative D call TRBD1 (5 bases). Germline CDR1 reads SGHRS; CDR2 reads YFSETQ. The CDR3 consists of 14 residues. With 2 bases removed from V and 9 bases from J, the gap between germline ends came to 12 bases. CDR3 DNA: TGCGCCAGCAGCTTAGATGACAGCGTTTCACCCCTCCACTTT. Residues: CASSLDDSVSPLHF.